The T cell receptor beta chain under discussion was sequenced for a study of T cell changes during pregnancy in multiple sclerosis (dated by TCRdb to between 2018 and 2020). Study-level background: The study examined how the T cell repertoire changed over the course of pregnancy in women with multiple sclerosis.

Concerning this clone: Its antigen is unknown. One base away there is no much larger clone; base qualities are not given.

Library construction relied on the immunoSEQ multiplex PCR assay. The immuneACCESS repertoire file appears here via TCRdb, limited to in-frame rearrangements. These files lack a portion of the clones; in checked studies, under half of the deficit traces to unresolved V genes, and the cause of the others is not known. This sample holds approximately 70,000 clones; about 92% were observed only once. Jointly, the top ten make up 1.3% to 1.5% of the sample. The sample was peripheral blood, taken in the second trimester of pregnancy. The receptor's source is a female donor in good health, enrolled as a control in a pregnancy study.

The CDR3 reads as follows: CAISDGSSGRAYEQYF. The DNA sequence reads TGTGCCATCAGTGATGGGTCTAGCGGGAGGGCCTACGAGCAGTACTTC. The chain links TRBV10-3 with TRBJ2-7; 12 junctional bases match TRBD2. Trimmed from V: 3 bases; trimmed from J: 2 bases; junction bases lacking a gene match: 5. From the germline V gene, CDR1 is ENHRY and CDR2 is SYGVKD. Including the terminal cysteine and phenylalanine, the CDR3 comprises 16 residues. Just the 48-base CDR3 DNA is kept, in frame starting at base 1.